What follows is one T cell receptor beta chain and its context. Additional DNA sequences in this sample encode the identical CDR3. These data are taken from a study of shared clonotypes between healthy human individuals. Study-wide context: Used for every donor were three CD4 naive, three CD4 memory, two CD8 naive and one CD8 memory plate.

CDR3 length: 16 residues. V shed 0 bases, J shed 4 bases, and the junction held 7 bases outside the gene matches. Germline CDR1 is SGHRS and CDR2 is YFSETQ. This table comes from immunoSEQ multiplex PCR, and its TCRdb copy is limited to in-frame clones, with some not included. The table has over 850,000 clones, 70% to 80% seen once. Sequencing was done on a sample of memory CD4+ T cells from PBMCs. The sample's subset: CD45RA-negative fraction. The rearrangement links TRBV5-1 to TRBJ2-7; 10 bases fit TRBD2. This receptor was taken from a man younger than 35 in good health. Some clones in this sample may be carry-over from other donors' samples. The CDR3 DNA follows: TGCGCCAGCAGCTTGGAAGCCGGGACTAGCGTGTACGAGCAGTACTTC. This gives the protein CASSLEAGTSVYEQYF.